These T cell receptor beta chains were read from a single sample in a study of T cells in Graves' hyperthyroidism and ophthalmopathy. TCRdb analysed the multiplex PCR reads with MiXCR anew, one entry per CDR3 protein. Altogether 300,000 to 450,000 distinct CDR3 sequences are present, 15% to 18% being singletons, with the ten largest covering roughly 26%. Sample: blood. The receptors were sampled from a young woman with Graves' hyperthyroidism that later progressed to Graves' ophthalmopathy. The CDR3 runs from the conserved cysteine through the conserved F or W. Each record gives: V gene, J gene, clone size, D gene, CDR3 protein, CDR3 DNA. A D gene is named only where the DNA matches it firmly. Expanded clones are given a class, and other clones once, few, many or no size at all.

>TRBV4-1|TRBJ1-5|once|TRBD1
CASSHRQGASQPQHF
TGCGCCAGCAGCCACCGCCAGGGGGCGAGTCAGCCCCAGCATTTT
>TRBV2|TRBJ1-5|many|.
CASSGSGNQPQHF
TGTGCCAGCAGTGGGTCGGGCAATCAGCCCCAGCATTTT
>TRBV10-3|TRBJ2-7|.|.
CASAVSGYEQYF
TGTGCCAGCGCGGTAAGCGGGTACGAGCAGTACTTC
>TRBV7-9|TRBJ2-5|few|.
CASSLGVSGRKETQYF
TGTGCCAGCAGCTTAGGGGTTAGCGGAAGGAAAGAGACCCAGTACTTC
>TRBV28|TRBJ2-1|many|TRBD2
CASSLRTGSRLAAEQFF
TGTGCCAGCAGTCTGCGGACAGGTAGTAGACTAGCGGCTGAGCAGTTCTTC
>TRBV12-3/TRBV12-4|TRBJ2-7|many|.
CASSHQGEQYF
TGTGCCAGCAGCCACCAGGGGGAGCAGTACTTC
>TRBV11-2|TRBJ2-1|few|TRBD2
CASSLIASGMSSEQFF
TGTGCCAGCAGCTTAATAGCTAGCGGGATGTCAAGCGAGCAGTTCTTC
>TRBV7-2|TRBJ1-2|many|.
CASSLDEAESNYGYTF
TGTGCCAGCAGCTTAGACGAGGCAGAGAGCAACTATGGCTACACCTTC
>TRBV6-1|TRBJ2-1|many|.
CASSNLGGVNNEQFF
TGTGCCAGCAGTAACCTGGGAGGAGTTAACAATGAGCAGTTCTTC
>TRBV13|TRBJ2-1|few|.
CASSWLRAVEYNEQFF
TGTGCCAGCAGCTGGTTGCGAGCGGTTGAGTACAATGAGCAGTTCTTC
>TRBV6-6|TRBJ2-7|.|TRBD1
CASSYSTGSSYEQYF
TGTGCCAGCAGTTACTCGACAGGGAGTTCCTACGAGCAGTACTTC
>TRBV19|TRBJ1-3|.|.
CASIRPGSDAIYF
TGTGCCAGTATTCGGCCCGGGAGCGACGCCATATATTTT
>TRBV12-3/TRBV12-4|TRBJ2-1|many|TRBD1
CASSETGTGLNEQFF
TGTGCCAGCAGTGAAACCGGGACAGGGCTGAATGAGCAGTTCTTC
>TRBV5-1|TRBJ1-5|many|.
CASSLGGSRQPQHF
TGCGCCAGCAGCTTGGGCGGGAGTCGTCAGCCCCAGCATTTT
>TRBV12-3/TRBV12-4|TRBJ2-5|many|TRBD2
CASSFSGLAGGHGRETQYF
TGTGCCAGCAGTTTCTCGGGGCTAGCGGGAGGGCACGGTAGGGAGACCCAGTACTTC
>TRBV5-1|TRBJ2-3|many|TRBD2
CASRGSGSADTQYF
TGCGCCAGCAGGGGTAGCGGGAGTGCAGATACGCAGTATTTT
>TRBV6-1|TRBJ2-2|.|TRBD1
CASRPRQGPNTGELFF
TGTGCCAGCAGACCCCGACAGGGGCCGAACACCGGGGAGCTGTTTTTT
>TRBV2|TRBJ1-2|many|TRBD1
CASSGDRDGGYTF
TGTGCCAGCAGTGGTGACAGGGATGGCGGCTACACCTTC
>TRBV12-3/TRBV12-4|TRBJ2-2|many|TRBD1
CASSQTGFRSGELFF
TGTGCCAGCAGTCAGACAGGGTTTCGATCCGGGGAGCTGTTTTTT
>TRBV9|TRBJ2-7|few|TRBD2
CASSVAPSTGGPGEQYF
TGTGCCAGCAGCGTAGCGCCCTCAACGGGAGGGCCGGGCGAGCAGTACTTC
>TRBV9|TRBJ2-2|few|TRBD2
CASSVSAGGTGELFF
TGTGCCAGCAGCGTAAGCGCGGGAGGCACCGGGGAGCTGTTTTTT
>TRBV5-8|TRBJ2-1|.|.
CASSGRQAPLNEQFF
TGTGCCAGCAGCGGGAGACAGGCCCCTCTCAATGAGCAGTTCTTC
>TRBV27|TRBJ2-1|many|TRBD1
CASRHRDSYNEQFF
TGTGCCAGCAGGCACCGGGACAGCTACAATGAGCAGTTCTTC
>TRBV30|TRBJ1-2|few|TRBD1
CAWSLQGHYGYTF
TGTGCCTGGAGTCTACAGGGGCACTATGGCTACACCTTC
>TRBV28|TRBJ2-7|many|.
CASSTRLTPEQYF
TGTGCCAGCAGCACCCGACTGACACCCGAGCAGTACTTC
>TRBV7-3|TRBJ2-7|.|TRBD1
CASSGTGDTYEQYF
TGTGCCAGCAGCGGGACAGGGGATACCTACGAGCAGTACTTC
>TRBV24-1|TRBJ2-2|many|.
CATSDNMVNTGELFF
TGTGCCACCAGTGATAATATGGTAAACACCGGGGAGCTGTTTTTT
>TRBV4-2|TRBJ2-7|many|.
CASSHGFSAYEQYF
TGTGCCAGCAGCCACGGGTTTAGCGCCTACGAGCAGTACTTC
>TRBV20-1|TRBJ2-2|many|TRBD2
CSALSQLAGKNTGELFF
TGCAGTGCTCTCTCCCAACTAGCGGGAAAGAACACCGGGGAGCTGTTTTTT
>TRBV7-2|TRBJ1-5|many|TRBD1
CASSSDRALGQPQHF
TGTGCCAGCAGCTCGGACAGGGCCTTGGGTCAGCCCCAGCATTTT
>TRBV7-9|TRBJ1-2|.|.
CASSFTGQYGYTF
TGTGCCAGCAGCTTTACGGGCCAGTATGGCTACACCTTC
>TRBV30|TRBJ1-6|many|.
CAWKEGRDSPLHF
TGTGCCTGGAAAGAAGGGAGAGATTCACCCCTCCACTTT
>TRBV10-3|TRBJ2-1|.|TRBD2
CAISELGVSGRAVYEQLF
TGTGCCATCAGTGAGCTAGGGGTTAGCGGGAGGGCCGTTTATGAGCAGCTCTTC
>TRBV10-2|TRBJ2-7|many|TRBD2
CASSTLSGRADEQYF
TGCGCCAGCAGTACGCTTAGCGGGAGGGCCGACGAGCAGTACTTC
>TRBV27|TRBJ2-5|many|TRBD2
CASNRRPQRGEIHQETQYF
TGTGCCAGCAATCGCCGACCGCAGCGGGGCGAGATTCACCAAGAGACCCAGTACTTC
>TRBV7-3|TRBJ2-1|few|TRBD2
CASSSKTSGRVYEQFF
TGTGCCAGCAGTTCTAAAACTAGCGGGAGGGTATATGAGCAGTTCTTC
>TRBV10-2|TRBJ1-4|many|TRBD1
CASSAIRGLSATNEKLFF
TGCGCCAGCAGTGCTATTAGGGGGCTTAGTGCAACTAATGAAAAACTGTTTTTT
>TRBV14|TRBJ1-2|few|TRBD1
CASSQDLLGQADTSYGYTF
TGTGCCAGCAGCCAAGATTTGTTGGGACAGGCCGATACCTCCTATGGCTACACCTTC
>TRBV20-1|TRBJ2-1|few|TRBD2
CSARAGTSGSNEQFF
TGCAGTGCTAGGGCCGGGACTAGCGGGAGCAATGAGCAGTTCTTC
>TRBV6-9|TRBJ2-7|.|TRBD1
CASSYPGQGPDYEQHF
TGTGCCAGCAGTTACCCAGGACAGGGGCCCGACTACGAGCAGCACTTC
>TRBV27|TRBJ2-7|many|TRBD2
CASSLAGDYYEQYF
TGTGCCAGCAGTTTAGCGGGGGATTACTACGAGCAGTACTTC
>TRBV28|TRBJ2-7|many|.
CASSLPADTYEQYF
TGTGCCAGCAGTTTACCAGCGGACACCTACGAGCAGTACTTC